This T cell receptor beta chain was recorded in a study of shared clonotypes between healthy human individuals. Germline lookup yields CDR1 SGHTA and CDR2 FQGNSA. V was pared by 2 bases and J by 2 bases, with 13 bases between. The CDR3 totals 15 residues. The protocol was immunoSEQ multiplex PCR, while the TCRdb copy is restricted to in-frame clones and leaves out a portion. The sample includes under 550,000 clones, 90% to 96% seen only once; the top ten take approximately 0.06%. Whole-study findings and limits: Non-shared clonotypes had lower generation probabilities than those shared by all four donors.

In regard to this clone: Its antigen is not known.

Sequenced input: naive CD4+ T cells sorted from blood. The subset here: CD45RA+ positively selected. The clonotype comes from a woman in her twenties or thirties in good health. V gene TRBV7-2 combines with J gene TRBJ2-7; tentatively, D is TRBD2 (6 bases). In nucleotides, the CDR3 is TGTGCCAGCAGCTTACCCTATACGGGGGCCTACGAGCAGTACTTC. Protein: CASSLPYTGAYEQYF.